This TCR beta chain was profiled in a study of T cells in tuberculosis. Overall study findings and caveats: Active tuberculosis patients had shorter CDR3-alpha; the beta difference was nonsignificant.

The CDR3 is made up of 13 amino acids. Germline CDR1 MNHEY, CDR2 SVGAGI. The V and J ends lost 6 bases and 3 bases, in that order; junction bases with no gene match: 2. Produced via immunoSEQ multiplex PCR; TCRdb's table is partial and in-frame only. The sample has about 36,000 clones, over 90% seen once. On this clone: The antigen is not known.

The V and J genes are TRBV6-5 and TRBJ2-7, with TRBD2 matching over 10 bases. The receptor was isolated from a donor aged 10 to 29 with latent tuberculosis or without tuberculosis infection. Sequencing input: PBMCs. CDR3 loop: CASSPSGGYEQYF. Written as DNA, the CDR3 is TGTGCCAGCAGCCCTAGCGGGGGCTACGAGCAGTACTTC.